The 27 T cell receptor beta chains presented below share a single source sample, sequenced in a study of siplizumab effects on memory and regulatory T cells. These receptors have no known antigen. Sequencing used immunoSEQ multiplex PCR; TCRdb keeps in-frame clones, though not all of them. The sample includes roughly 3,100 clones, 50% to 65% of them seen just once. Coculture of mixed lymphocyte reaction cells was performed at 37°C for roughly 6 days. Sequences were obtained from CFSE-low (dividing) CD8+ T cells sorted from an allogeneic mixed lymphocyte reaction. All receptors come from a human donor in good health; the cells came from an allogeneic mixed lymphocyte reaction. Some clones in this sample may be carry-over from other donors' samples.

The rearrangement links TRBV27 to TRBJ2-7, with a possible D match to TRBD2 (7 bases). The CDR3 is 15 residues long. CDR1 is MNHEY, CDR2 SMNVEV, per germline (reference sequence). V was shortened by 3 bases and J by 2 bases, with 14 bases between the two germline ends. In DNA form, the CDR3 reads TGTGCCAGCAGTTTGGGGGGGCCCGCCACCTACGAGCAGTACTTC. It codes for CASSLGGPATYEQYF.

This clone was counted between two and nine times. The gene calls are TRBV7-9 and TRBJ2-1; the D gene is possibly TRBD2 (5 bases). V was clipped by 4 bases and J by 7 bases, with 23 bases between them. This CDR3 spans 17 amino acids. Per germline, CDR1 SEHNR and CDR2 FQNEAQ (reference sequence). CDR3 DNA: TGTGCCAGCAGCTCAAGTCTCTTTAACTACGGCGGGAATGAGCAGTTCTTC. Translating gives CASSSSLFNYGGNEQFF.

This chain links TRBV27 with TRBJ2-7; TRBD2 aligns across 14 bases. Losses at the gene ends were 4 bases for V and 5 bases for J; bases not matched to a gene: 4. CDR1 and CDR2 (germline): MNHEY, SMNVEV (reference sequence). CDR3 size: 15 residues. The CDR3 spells CASSSGTSGSNEQYF. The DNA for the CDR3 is TGTGCCAGCAGTTCAGGGACTAGCGGGAGCAACGAGCAGTACTTC.

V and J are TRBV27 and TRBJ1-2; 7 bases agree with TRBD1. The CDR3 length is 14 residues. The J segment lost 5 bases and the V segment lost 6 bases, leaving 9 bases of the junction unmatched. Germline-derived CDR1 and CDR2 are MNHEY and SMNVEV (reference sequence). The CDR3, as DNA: TGTGCCAGCAGACCGACAGGGACCCTATATGGCTACACCTTC. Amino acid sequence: CASRPTGTLYGYTF.

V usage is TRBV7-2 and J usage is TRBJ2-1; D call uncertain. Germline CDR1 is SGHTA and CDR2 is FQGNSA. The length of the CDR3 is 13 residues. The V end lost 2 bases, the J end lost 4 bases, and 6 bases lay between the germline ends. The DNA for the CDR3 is TGTGCCAGCAGCTTAAGAACGTACAATGAGCAGTTCTTC. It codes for CASSLRTYNEQFF.

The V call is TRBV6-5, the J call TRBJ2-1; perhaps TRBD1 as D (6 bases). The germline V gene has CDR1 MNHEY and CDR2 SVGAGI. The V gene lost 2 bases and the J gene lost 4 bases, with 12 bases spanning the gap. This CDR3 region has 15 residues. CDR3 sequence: CASSYPPQGYNEQFF. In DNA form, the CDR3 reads TGTGCCAGCAGTTACCCTCCCCAGGGGTACAATGAGCAGTTCTTC.

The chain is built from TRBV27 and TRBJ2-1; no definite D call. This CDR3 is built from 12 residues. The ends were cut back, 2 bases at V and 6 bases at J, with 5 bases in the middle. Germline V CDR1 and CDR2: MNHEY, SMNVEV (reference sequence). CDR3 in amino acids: CASSLGGNEQFF. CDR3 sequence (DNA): TGTGCCAGCAGTTTAGGTGGCAATGAGCAGTTCTTC.

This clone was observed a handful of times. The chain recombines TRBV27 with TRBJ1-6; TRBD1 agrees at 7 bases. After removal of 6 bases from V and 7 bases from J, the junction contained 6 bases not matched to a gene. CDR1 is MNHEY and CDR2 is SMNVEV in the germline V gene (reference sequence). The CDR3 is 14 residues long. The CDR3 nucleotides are TGTGCCAGCAGAAGGGGGACAGACAATTCACCCCTCCACTTT. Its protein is CASRRGTDNSPLHF.

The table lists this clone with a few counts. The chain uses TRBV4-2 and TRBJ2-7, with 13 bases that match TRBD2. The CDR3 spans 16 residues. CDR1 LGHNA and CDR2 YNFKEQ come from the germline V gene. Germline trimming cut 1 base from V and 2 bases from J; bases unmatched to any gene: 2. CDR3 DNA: TGTGCCAGCAGCCAAGCCGGGACTAGCGGGACCTACGAGCAGTACTTC. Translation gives CASSQAGTSGTYEQYF.

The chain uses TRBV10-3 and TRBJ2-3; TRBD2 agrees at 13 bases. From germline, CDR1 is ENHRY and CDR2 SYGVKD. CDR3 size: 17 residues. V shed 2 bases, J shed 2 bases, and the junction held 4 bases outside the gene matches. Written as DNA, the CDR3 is TGTGCCATCAGTGAGGAACTAGCGGGGGGGCTCACAGATACGCAGTATTTT. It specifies CAISEELAGGLTDTQYF.

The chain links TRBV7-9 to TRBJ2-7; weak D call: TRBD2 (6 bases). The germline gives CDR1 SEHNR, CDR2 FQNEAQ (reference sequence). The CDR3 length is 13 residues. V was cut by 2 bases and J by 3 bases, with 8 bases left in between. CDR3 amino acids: CASSLLGLYEQYF. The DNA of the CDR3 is TGTGCCAGCAGCTTATTGGGACTCTACGAGCAGTACTTC.

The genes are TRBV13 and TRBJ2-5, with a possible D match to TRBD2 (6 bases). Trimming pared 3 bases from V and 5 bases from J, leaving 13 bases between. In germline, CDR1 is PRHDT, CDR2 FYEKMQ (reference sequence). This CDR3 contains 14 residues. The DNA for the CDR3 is TGTGCCAGCAGCTTGGAGGGGTTAGGGGAGACCCAGTACTTC. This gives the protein CASSLEGLGETQYF.

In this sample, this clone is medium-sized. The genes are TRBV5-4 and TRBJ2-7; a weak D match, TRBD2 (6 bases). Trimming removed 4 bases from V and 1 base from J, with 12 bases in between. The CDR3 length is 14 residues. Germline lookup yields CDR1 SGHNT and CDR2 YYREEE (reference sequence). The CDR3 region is CASSPGAGSYEQYF. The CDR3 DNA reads TGTGCCAGCAGCCCCGGGGCGGGGTCCTACGAGCAGTACTTC.

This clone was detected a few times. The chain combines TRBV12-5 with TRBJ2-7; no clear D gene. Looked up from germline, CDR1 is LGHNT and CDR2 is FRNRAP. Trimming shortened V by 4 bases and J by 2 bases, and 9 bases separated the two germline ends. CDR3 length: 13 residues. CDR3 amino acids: CASGSLLPYEQYF. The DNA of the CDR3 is TGTGCTAGTGGTTCCCTCTTACCCTACGAGCAGTACTTC. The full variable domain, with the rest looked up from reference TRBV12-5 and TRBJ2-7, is DARVTQTPRHKVTEMGQEVTMRCQPILGHNTVFWYRQTMMQGLELLAYFRNRAPLDDSGMPKDRFSAEMPDATLATLKIQPSEPRDSAVYFCASGSLLPYEQYFGPGTRLTVT.

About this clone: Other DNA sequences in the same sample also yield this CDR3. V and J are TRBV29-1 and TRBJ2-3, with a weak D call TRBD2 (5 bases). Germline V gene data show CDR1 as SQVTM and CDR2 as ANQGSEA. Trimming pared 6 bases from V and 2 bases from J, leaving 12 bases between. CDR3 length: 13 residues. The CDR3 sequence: CSVEGGDTDTQYF. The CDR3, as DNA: TGCAGCGTCGAGGGCGGAGACACAGATACGCAGTATTTT.

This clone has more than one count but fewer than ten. The CDR3, as DNA: TGTGCCAGCCGCCCCTGGACGGGGACGGGACCTGAAGCTTTCTTT. It is translated as CASRPWTGTGPEAFF. The V and J genes are TRBV6-1 and TRBJ1-1; D perhaps matches TRBD1 (5 bases). This CDR3 is built from 15 residues. In germline, CDR1 is MNHNS, CDR2 SASEGT. Trimming stripped 8 bases from V and 6 bases from J, with 22 bases between.

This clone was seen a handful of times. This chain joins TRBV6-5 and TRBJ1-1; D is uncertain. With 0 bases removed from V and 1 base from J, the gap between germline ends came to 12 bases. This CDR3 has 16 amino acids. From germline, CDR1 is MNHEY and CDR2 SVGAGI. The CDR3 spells CASSYSMGRENTEAFF. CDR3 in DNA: TGTGCCAGCAGTTACTCGATGGGCAGAGAGAACACTGAAGCTTTCTTT.

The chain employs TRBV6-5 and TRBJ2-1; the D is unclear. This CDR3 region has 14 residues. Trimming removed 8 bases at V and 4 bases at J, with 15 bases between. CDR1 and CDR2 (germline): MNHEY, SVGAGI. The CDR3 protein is CASEESEAYNEQFF. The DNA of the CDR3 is TGTGCCAGCGAGGAAAGCGAGGCGTACAATGAGCAGTTCTTC.

The CDR3 loop reads CASSLSGDLLYSNQPQHF. CDR3 nucleotide sequence: TGTGCCAGCAGTTTATCAGGGGACCTATTATATAGCAATCAGCCCCAGCATTTT. The rearrangement joins TRBV27 to TRBJ1-5, with D possibly being TRBD1 (5 bases). There are 18 residues in the CDR3. Germline CDR1 and CDR2: MNHEY and SMNVEV (reference sequence). V was clipped by 0 bases and J by 0 bases, with 15 bases between them.

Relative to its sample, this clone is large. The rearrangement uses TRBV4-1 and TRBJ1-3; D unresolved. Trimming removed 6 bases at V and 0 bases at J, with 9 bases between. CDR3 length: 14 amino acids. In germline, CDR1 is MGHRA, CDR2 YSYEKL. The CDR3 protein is CASSEVGSGNTIYF. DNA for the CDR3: TGCGCCAGCAGTGAGGTAGGCTCTGGAAACACCATATATTTT.

The chain's CDR3 is CASSFINEQFF. The CDR3 DNA is TGTGCCAGCAGCTTTATCAATGAGCAGTTCTTC. This sequence joins TRBV11-2 and TRBJ2-1; no reliable D call. The germline V gene encodes CDR1 SGHAT and CDR2 FQNNGV. CDR3 size: 11 residues. Trimming cost V 3 bases and J 6 bases, with 3 bases left between them. The whole variable domain, filled in from reference TRBV11-2 and TRBJ2-1, reads EAGVAQSPRYKIIEKRQSVAFWCNPISGHATLYWYQQILGQGPKLLIQFQNNGVVDDSQLPKDRFSAERLKGVDSTLKIQPAKLEDSAVYLCASSFINEQFFGPGTRLTVL.

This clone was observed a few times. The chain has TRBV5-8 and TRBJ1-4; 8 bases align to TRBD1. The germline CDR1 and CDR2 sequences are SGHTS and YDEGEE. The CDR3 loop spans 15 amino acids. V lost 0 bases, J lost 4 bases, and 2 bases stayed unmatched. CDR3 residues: CASSLDGTGNEKLFF. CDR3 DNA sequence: TGTGCCAGCAGCTTGGACGGGACAGGTAATGAAAAACTGTTTTTT.

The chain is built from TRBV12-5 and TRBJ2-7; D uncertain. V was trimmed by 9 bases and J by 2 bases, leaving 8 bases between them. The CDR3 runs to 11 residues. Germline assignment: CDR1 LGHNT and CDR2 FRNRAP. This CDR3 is CASGHPYEQYF. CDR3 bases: TGTGCTAGCGGGCACCCCTACGAGCAGTACTTC.

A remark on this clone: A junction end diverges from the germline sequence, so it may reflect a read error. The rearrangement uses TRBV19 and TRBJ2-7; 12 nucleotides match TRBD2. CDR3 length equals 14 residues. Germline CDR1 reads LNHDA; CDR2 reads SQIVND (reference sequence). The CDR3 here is CTSIGTSGSPEQYF. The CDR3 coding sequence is TGTACCAGTATCGGGACTAGCGGGTCCCCGGAGCAGTACTTC.

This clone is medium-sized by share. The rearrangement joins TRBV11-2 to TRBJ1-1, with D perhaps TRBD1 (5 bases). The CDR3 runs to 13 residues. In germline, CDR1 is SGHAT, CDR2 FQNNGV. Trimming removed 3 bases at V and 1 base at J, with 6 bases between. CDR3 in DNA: TGTGCCAGCAGCTTTGGGGGGAACACTGAAGCTTTCTTT. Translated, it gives CASSFGGNTEAFF.

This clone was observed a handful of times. CDR3 sequence reads: CASSQDRVSYGYTF. CDR3 nucleotides: TGTGCCAGCAGCCAAGATCGTGTCTCCTATGGCTACACCTTC. V gene TRBV14 combines with J gene TRBJ1-2; D gene unclear. Germline V gene data show CDR1 as SGHDN and CDR2 as FVKESK. The CDR3 consists of 14 residues. Between the trimmed V and J ends, which lost 0 bases and 4 bases, there was a span of 9 bases.

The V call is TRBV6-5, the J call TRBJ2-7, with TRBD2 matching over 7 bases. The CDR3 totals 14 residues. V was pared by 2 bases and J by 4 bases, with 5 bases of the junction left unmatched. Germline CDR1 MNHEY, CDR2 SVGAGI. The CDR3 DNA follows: TGTGCCAGCAGTTACGGGGACTACATTTACGAGCAGTACTTC. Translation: CASSYGDYIYEQYF.